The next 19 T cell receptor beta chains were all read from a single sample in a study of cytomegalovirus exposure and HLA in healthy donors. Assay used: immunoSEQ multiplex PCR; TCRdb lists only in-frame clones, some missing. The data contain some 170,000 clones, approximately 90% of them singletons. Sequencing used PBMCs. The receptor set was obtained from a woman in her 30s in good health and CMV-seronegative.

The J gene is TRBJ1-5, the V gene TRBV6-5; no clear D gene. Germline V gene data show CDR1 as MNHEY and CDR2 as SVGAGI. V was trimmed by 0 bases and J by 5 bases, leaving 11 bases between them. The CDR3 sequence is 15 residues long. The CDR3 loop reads CASSYSRSPDQPQHF. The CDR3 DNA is TGTGCCAGCAGTTACTCGCGATCTCCGGATCAGCCCCAGCATTTT.

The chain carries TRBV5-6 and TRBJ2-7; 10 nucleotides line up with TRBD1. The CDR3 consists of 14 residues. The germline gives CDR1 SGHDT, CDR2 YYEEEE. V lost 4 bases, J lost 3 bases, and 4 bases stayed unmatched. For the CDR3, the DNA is TGTGCCAGCAGCCCGGGACAGGGGAACTACGAGCAGTACTTC. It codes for CASSPGQGNYEQYF.

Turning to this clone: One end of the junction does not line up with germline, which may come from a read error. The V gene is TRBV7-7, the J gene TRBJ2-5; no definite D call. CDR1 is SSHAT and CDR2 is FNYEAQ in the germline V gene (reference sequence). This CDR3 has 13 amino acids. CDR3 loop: CASSFEVLETQYF. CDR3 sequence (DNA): TGTGCTAGCAGCTTTGAGGTACTGGAGACCCAGTACTTC.

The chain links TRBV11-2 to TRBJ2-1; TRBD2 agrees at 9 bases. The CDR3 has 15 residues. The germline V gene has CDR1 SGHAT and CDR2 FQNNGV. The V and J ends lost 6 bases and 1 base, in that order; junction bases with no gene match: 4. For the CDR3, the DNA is TGTGCCAGCAGTTTTAGCGGGGGATCCTACAATGAGCAGTTCTTC. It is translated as CASSFSGGSYNEQFF. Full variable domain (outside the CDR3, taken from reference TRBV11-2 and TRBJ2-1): EAGVAQSPRYKIIEKRQSVAFWCNPISGHATLYWYQQILGQGPKLLIQFQNNGVVDDSQLPKDRFSAERLKGVDSTLKIQPAKLEDSAVYLCASSFSGGSYNEQFFGPGTRLTVL.

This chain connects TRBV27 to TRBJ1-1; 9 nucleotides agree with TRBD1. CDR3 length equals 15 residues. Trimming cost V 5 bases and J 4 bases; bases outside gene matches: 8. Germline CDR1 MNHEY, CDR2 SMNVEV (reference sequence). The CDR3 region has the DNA TGTGCCAGCAGTCCCTACAGGGGGCAGGGCACTGAAGCTTTCTTT. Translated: CASSPYRGQGTEAFF.

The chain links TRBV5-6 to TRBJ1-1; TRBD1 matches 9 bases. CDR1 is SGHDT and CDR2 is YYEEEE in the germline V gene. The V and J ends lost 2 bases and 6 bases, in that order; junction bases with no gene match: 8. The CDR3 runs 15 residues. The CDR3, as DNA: TGTGCCAGCAGCTTCCCCGGGACAGGGCTCTCTGAAGCTTTCTTT. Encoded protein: CASSFPGTGLSEAFF.

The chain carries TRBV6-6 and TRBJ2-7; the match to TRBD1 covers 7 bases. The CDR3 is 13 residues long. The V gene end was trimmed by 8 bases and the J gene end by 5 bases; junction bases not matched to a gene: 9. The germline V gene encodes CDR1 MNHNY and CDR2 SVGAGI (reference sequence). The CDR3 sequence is CASLFRTGDEQYF. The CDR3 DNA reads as TGTGCCAGCCTCTTTAGGACAGGAGACGAGCAGTACTTC.

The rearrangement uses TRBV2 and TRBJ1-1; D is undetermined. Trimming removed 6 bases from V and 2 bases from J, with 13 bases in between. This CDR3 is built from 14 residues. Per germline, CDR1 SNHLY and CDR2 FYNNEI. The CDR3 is CASRRVGFNTEAFF. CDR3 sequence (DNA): TGTGCCAGCAGGAGGGTTGGATTTAACACTGAAGCTTTCTTT.

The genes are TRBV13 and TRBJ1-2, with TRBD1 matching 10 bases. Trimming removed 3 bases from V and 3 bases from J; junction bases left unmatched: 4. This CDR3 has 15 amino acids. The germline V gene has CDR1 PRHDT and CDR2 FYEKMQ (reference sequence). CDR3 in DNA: TGTGCCAGCAGCTTTTGGGGGACAGGGGACTATGGCTACACCTTC. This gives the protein CASSFWGTGDYGYTF.

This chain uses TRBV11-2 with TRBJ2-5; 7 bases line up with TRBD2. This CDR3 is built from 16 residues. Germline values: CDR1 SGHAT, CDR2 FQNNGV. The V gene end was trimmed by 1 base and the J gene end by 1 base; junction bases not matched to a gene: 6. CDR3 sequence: CASSLVRGLIQETQYF. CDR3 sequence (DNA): TGTGCCAGCAGCTTAGTGAGGGGACTAATCCAAGAGACCCAGTACTTC.

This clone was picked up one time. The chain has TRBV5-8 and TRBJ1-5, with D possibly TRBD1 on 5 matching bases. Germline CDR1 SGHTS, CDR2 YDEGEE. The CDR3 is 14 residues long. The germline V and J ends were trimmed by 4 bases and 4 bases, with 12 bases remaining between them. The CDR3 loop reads CASSPSRGNQPQHF. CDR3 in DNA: TGTGCCAGCAGCCCGAGCCGGGGGAATCAGCCCCAGCATTTT.

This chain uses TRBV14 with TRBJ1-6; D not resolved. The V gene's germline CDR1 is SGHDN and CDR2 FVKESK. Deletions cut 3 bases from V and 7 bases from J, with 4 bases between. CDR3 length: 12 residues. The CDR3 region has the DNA TGTGCCAGCAGCCATGCGAATTCACCCCTCCACTTT. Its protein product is CASSHANSPLHF. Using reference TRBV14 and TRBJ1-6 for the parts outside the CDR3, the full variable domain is EAGVTQFPSHSVIEKGQTVTLRCDPISGHDNLYWYRRVMGKEIKFLLHFVKESKQDESGMPNNRFLAERTGGTYSTLKVQPAELEDSGVYFCASSHANSPLHFGNGTRLTVT.

The CDR3 loop reads CASSGTEAFF. In DNA form, the CDR3 reads TGTGCCAGCAGTGGTACGGAGGCTTTCTTT. V and J are TRBV6-5 and TRBJ1-1; unclear D gene. The CDR3 has 10 residues. CDR1 MNHEY and CDR2 SVGAGI come from the germline V gene. Trimming pared 5 bases from V and 11 bases from J, leaving 9 bases between.

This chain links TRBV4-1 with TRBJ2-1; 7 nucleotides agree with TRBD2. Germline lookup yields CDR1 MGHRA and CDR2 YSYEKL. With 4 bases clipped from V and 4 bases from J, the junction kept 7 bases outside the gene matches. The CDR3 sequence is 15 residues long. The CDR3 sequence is CASSLLYGGYNEQFF. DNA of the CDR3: TGCGCCAGCAGCCTCTTATACGGGGGGTACAATGAGCAGTTCTTC.

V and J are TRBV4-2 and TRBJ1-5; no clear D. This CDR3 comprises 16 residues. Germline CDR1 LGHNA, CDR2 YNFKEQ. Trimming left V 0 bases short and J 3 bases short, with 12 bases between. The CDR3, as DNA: TGTGCCAGCAGCCAAGAACAAGGCGGGGTCAATCAGCCCCAGCATTTT. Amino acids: CASSQEQGGVNQPQHF.

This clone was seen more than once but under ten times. The CDR3 reads CASSPITGGSSETQYF. CDR3 sequence (DNA): TGTGCCAGCTCACCAATTACAGGGGGTTCATCGGAGACCCAGTACTTC. The rearrangement links TRBV18 to TRBJ2-5; TRBD1 matches 8 bases. The CDR3 has 16 residues. The trim removed 2 bases at V and 5 bases at J, leaving 10 bases unmatched. Germline CDR1 KGHSH, CDR2 LQKENI.

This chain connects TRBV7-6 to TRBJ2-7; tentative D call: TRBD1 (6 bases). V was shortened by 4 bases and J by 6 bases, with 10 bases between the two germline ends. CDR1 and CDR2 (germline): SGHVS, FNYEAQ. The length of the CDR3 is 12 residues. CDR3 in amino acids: CASSYRDTEQYF. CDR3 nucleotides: TGTGCCAGCAGCTACAGGGATACCGAGCAGTACTTC.

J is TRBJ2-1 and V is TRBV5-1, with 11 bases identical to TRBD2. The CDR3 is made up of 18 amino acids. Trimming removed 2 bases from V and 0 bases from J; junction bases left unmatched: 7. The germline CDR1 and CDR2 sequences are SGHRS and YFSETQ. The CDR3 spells CASSFRLAGRSSYNEQFF. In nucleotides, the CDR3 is TGCGCCAGCAGCTTTCGACTAGCGGGAAGGAGCTCCTACAATGAGCAGTTCTTC. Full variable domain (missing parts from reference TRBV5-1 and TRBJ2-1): KAGVTQTPRYLIKTRGQQVTLSCSPISGHRSVSWYQQTPGQGLQFLFEYFSETQRNKGNFPGRFSGRQFSNSRSEMNVSTLELGDSALYLCASSFRLAGRSSYNEQFFGPGTRLTVL.

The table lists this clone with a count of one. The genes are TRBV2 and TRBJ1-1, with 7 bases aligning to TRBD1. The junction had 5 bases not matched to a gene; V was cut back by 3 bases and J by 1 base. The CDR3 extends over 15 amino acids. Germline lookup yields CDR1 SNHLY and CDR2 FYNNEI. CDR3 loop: CASSEGPGGNTEAFF. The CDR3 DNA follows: TGTGCCAGCAGTGAGGGCCCAGGGGGGAACACTGAAGCTTTCTTT.